These 27 T cell receptor beta chains were all obtained from the same sample, sequenced in a study of shared clonotypes between healthy human individuals. Repertoires were generated with immunoSEQ multiplex PCR, while TCRdb's copy carries only in-frame clones and drops some. The sample contains more than 900,000 clones, 75% to 80% of which appear only once. The sample taken for sequencing was memory CD4+ T cells from PBMCs. Sample subset: CD45RA-negative fraction. The receptors shown here come from a man aged 18 to 30 in good health. Some clones in this sample may be carry-over from other donors' samples.

V usage is TRBV28 and J usage is TRBJ2-1, with D tentatively TRBD2 (5 bases). CDR3 length: 15 amino acids. Germline lookup yields CDR1 MDHEN and CDR2 SYDVKM. V lost 5 bases and J lost 2, with 13 bases in between. The CDR3 reads CASSPLAHPYNEQFF. DNA of the CDR3: TGTGCCAGCAGTCCTTTAGCGCATCCCTACAATGAGCAGTTCTTC. Complete variable domain (other parts from reference TRBV28 and TRBJ2-1): DVKVTQSSRYLVKRTGEKVFLECVQDMDHENMFWYRQDPGLGLRLIYFSYDVKMKEKGDIPEGYSVSREKKERFSLILESASTNQTSMYLCASSPLAHPYNEQFFGPGTRLTVL.

The gene calls are TRBV6-1 and TRBJ2-7; TRBD1 matches 7 bases. This CDR3 contains 13 residues. The junction had 7 bases not matched to a gene; V was cut back by 8 bases and J by 3 bases. Germline CDR1 MNHNS, CDR2 SASEGT. The CDR3 DNA sequence: TGTGCCAGCCCAGACAGGGACCACTACGAGCAGTACTTC. It yields the protein CASPDRDHYEQYF.

This clone was counted a single time. The chain uses TRBV11-3 and TRBJ2-1; weak D call: TRBD2 (6 bases). Looked up from germline, CDR1 is SGHNT and CDR2 is YENEEA. V lost 5 bases and J 8 bases, leaving 13 bases between the germline ends. There are 13 residues in the CDR3. The DNA for the CDR3 is TGTGCCAGCAGCCCCGGGGGAAGCGATGAGCAGTTCTTC. Translating gives CASSPGGSDEQFF.

The CDR3 DNA is TGTGCCAGTAGTATCGTGGCAGGAAACAATCAGCCCCAGCATTTT. Protein sequence: CASSIVAGNNQPQHF. This sequence joins TRBV19 and TRBJ1-5, with D unclear. The CDR3 contains 15 residues. V shed 3 bases and J shed 3 bases, with 12 bases lying between them. Germline assignment: CDR1 LNHDA and CDR2 SQIVND (reference sequence).

V and J are TRBV6-1 and TRBJ2-2, with D maybe TRBD1 (7 bases). Germline loops: CDR1 MNHNS, CDR2 SASEGT. The CDR3 is made up of 17 amino acids. V gave up 4 bases and J gave up 3 bases, with 18 bases separating them. DNA for the CDR3: TGTGCCAGCAGTGGCCGACAGGGAGGTTCGGACACCGGGGAGCTGTTTTTT. Residues: CASSGRQGGSDTGELFF.

The gene calls are TRBV6-5 and TRBJ1-6, with D possibly matching TRBD1 (5 bases). The CDR3 is 14 residues long. Trimming took 2 bases from V and 5 from J, leaving 7 bases between them. Germline lookup yields CDR1 MNHEY and CDR2 SVGAGI. Written as DNA, the CDR3 is TGTGCCAGCAGTTACGGGGGTAATAATTCACCCCTCCACTTT. Amino acids: CASSYGGNNSPLHF.

A note on this clone: This may stem from a read error, because a much larger clone lies one nucleotide away. The chain uses TRBV5-6 and TRBJ2-5; a weak D match, TRBD1 (6 bases). V was pared by 0 bases and J by 4 bases, with 7 bases between. From germline, CDR1 is SGHDT and CDR2 YYEEEE. This CDR3 contains 13 residues. CDR3 in DNA: TGTGCCAGCAGCTTGGGACAGGTAGAGACCCAGTACTTC. Its translation: CASSLGQVETQYF.

This clone came up a few times. This chain joins TRBV7-2 and TRBJ1-1; 7 bases fit TRBD1. Germline V gene lookup returns CDR1 SGHTA and CDR2 FQGNSA. This CDR3 is 13 amino acids long. V was pared by 4 bases and J by 6 bases, with 5 bases of the junction left unmatched. CDR3 coding DNA: TGTGCCAGCAGCTCACGCAGGGGGGCTGAAGCTTTCTTT. Translation gives CASSSRRGAEAFF.

The rearrangement links TRBV28 to TRBJ1-4, with TRBD1 as a possible D gene (6 bases). Germline V gene data show CDR1 as MDHEN and CDR2 as SYDVKM. Trimming removed 8 bases at V and 8 bases at J, with 15 bases between. The length of the CDR3 is 13 residues. The chain's CDR3 is CASGGGVFEKLFF. The CDR3 region has the DNA TGTGCCAGCGGCGGGGGCGTGTTCGAAAAACTGTTTTTT.

Notes on this clone: The sample has other DNA sequences that encode this CDR3 too. CDR3 protein: CASSPRGGRETQYF. The CDR3 DNA follows: TGTGCCAGCAGCCCTCGCGGGGGTAGGGAGACCCAGTACTTC. The genes are TRBV9 and TRBJ2-5; the match to TRBD2 covers 7 bases. CDR3 length: 14 residues. Germline CDR1 is SGDLS and CDR2 is YYNGEE. V shed 4 bases, J shed 5 bases, and the junction held 8 bases outside the gene matches.

The table lists this clone with a few counts. The CDR3 sequence is CSARDGHDSPLHF. The DNA of the CDR3 is TGCAGCGCTCGGGACGGCCACGATTCACCCCTCCACTTT. The V and J genes are TRBV29-1 and TRBJ1-6; the D gene is possibly TRBD1 (5 bases). Germline V lookup: CDR1 SQVTM, CDR2 ANQGSEA. This CDR3 contains 13 residues. Trimming pared 7 bases from V and 8 bases from J, leaving 15 bases between. Looking up the rest from reference TRBV29-1 and TRBJ1-6 gives the full variable domain: SAVISQKPSRDICQRGTSLTIQCQVDSQVTMMFWYRQQPGQSLTLIATANQGSEATYESGFVIDKFPISRPNLTFSTLTVSNMSPEDSSIYLCSARDGHDSPLHFGNGTRLTVT.

The chain is built from TRBV9 and TRBJ1-1, with TRBD1 as a possible D gene (5 bases). The CDR3 runs 14 residues. Germline assignment: CDR1 SGDLS and CDR2 YYNGEE. V shed 3 bases and J shed 4 bases, with 13 bases lying between them. The CDR3 region is CASSARVFGTEAFF. CDR3 nucleotide sequence: TGTGCCAGCAGCGCCAGGGTCTTTGGCACTGAAGCTTTCTTT.

This sequence joins TRBV15 and TRBJ1-4; 11 nucleotides agree with TRBD1. Germline V CDR1 and CDR2: LNHNV, YYDKDF (reference sequence). The CDR3 extends over 15 amino acids. V lost 4 bases and J lost 7; bases outside the gene matches: 5. The CDR3 nucleotides are TGTGCCACCAGCAAAAGGACAGGGGGCTTTGAAAAACTGTTTTTT. Translated: CATSKRTGGFEKLFF.

This clone was seen many times. The rearrangement joins TRBV5-1 to TRBJ2-7, with TRBD1 matching over 8 bases. The V and J ends lost 4 bases and 0 bases, in that order; junction bases with no gene match: 6. Germline CDR1 is SGHRS and CDR2 is YFSETQ. CDR3 length: 15 residues. The CDR3 region has the DNA TGCGCCAGCAGCGGCCGGACAGGGAGCTCCTACGAGCAGTACTTC. This codes for CASSGRTGSSYEQYF.

The V call is TRBV5-1, the J call TRBJ2-1, with 7 bases identical to TRBD2. The ends lost 5 bases at V and 6 bases at J; junction bases unmatched: 8. The CDR3 has 14 residues. Germline V gene sequence: CDR1 SGHRS, CDR2 YFSETQ. The CDR3 reads CASSRTSGTNEQFF. CDR3 in DNA: TGCGCCAGCAGTCGGACAAGCGGGACCAATGAGCAGTTCTTC.

The chain has TRBV6-1 and TRBJ1-2; no definite D call. Looked up from germline, CDR1 is MNHNS and CDR2 is SASEGT. The CDR3 consists of 10 residues. V was shortened by 6 bases and J by 7 bases, with 6 bases between the two germline ends. In nucleotides, the CDR3 is TGTGCCAGCAGGTGGGGTGGCTACACCTTC. The encoded protein is CASRWGGYTF.

This clone was seen a single time. A much larger clone sits a single nucleotide away, making a read error possible. This sequence joins TRBV15 and TRBJ1-4; possibly TRBD1 for D (5 bases). In germline, CDR1 is LNHNV, CDR2 YYDKDF (reference sequence). V dropped 0 bases and J dropped 8 bases, with 16 bases sitting between them. The CDR3 has 16 residues. The CDR3 DNA reads as TGTGCCACCAGCAGAGAGGGTTGCAGGGTAGGAGAAAAACTGTTTTTT. Its protein is CATSREGCRVGEKLFF.

The genes are TRBV11-3 and TRBJ2-5, with no clear D. The CDR3 has 13 residues. Germline V gives CDR1 SGHNT, CDR2 YENEEA. Trimming removed 3 bases from V and 3 bases from J, with 8 bases in between. The CDR3 region has the DNA TGTGCCAGCAGCTTTAGGTTCGAAGAGACCCAGTACTTC. Encoded protein: CASSFRFEETQYF. Looking up the rest from reference TRBV11-3 and TRBJ2-5 gives the full variable domain: EAGVVQSPRYKIIEKKQPVAFWCNPISGHNTLYWYLQNLGQGPELLIRYENEEAVDDSQLPKDRFSAERLKGVDSTLKIQPAELGDSAVYLCASSFRFEETQYFGPGTRLLVL.

This chain links TRBV5-1 with TRBJ2-3; tentative D call: TRBD1 (5 bases). This CDR3 has 15 amino acids. Trimming pared 0 bases from V and 2 bases from J, leaving 10 bases between. The germline V gene encodes CDR1 SGHRS and CDR2 YFSETQ. Written as DNA, the CDR3 is TGCGCCAGCAGCTTGGGACAGCTCTACACAGATACGCAGTATTTT. It yields the protein CASSLGQLYTDTQYF.

This clone was observed a handful of times. This chain links TRBV5-4 with TRBJ1-1; no clear D. Germline V lookup: CDR1 SGHNT, CDR2 YYREEE (reference sequence). The CDR3 contains 15 residues. Trimming took off 0 bases at V and 0 bases at J, with 9 bases between the two ends. For the CDR3, the DNA is TGTGCCAGCAGCTTGGCCGTGAATCTGAACACTGAAGCTTTCTTT. It is translated as CASSLAVNLNTEAFF. The complete variable domain, with remaining parts taken from reference TRBV5-4 and TRBJ1-1, reads ETGVTQSPTHLIKTRGQQVTLRCSSQSGHNTVSWYQQALGQGPQFIFQYYREEENGRGNFPPRFSGLQFPNYSSELNVNALELDDSALYLCASSLAVNLNTEAFFGQGTRLTVV.

This sequence joins TRBV19 and TRBJ2-2; 7 nucleotides line up with TRBD2. Germline V gene data show CDR1 as LNHDA and CDR2 as SQIVND (reference sequence). The CDR3 is 16 amino acids. V trimming: 6 bases; J trimming: 5 bases; junction bases outside the gene matches: 12. The DNA of the CDR3 is TGTGCCAGTAGATCGGGGGAGGGCCGAAATACCGGGGAGCTGTTTTTT. Protein product: CASRSGEGRNTGELFF.

The chain links TRBV7-3 to TRBJ2-1; 11 nucleotides agree with TRBD2. V was pared by 6 bases and J by 3 bases, with 13 bases of the junction left unmatched. The germline V gene has CDR1 SGHTA and CDR2 FQGTGA. The CDR3 length is 18 residues. The CDR3 sequence: CASRLTGTSGYNYNEQFF. The DNA of the CDR3 is TGTGCCAGCAGACTTACCGGGACTAGCGGTTACAACTACAATGAGCAGTTCTTC. The entire variable domain, with the rest obtained from reference TRBV7-3 and TRBJ2-1, is as follows: GAGVSQTPSNKVTEKGKYVELRCDPISGHTALYWYRQSLGQGPEFLIYFQGTGAADDSGLPNDRFFAVRPEGSVSTLKIQRTERGDSAVYLCASRLTGTSGYNYNEQFFGPGTRLTVL.

The rearrangement uses TRBV4-2 and TRBJ2-5; 7 nucleotides line up with TRBD2. From germline, CDR1 is LGHNA and CDR2 YNFKEQ. CDR3 length equals 17 residues. Trimming took 0 bases from V and 4 from J; bases not matched to a gene: 11. In DNA, the CDR3 is TGTGCCAGCAGCCAAGATCATCGGGCTAGCGGTGGAGAGACCCAGTACTTC. Its translation is CASSQDHRASGGETQYF.

This chain connects TRBV6-1 to TRBJ1-1, with TRBD1 identical over 9 bases. V shed 3 bases, J shed 12 bases, and the junction held 5 bases outside the gene matches. This CDR3 spans 12 amino acids. The germline CDR1 and CDR2 sequences are MNHNS and SASEGT. The DNA of the CDR3 is TGTGCCAGCAGTGATCGACAGGGGGAGACTTTCTTT. It translates to CASSDRQGETFF.

This clone was seen once. This chain links TRBV11-2 with TRBJ2-6; D is ambiguous. The V end was cut by 3 bases, the J end by 3 bases, with 12 bases between. CDR1 SGHAT and CDR2 FQNNGV come from the germline V gene. The CDR3 consists of 16 residues. For the CDR3, the DNA is TGTGCCAGCAGCTTCTATAGAGGTTTTGGGGCCAACGTCCTGACTTTC. As protein: CASSFYRGFGANVLTF.

The V call is TRBV13, the J call TRBJ1-2, with no clear D. Germline V gene lookup returns CDR1 PRHDT and CDR2 FYEKMQ (reference sequence). The CDR3 sequence is 13 residues long. V shed 1 base and J shed 8 bases, with 11 bases lying between them. CDR3 bases: TGTGCCAGCAGCTTAGATCTCTCGAGGGGCTACACCTTC. This codes for CASSLDLSRGYTF. Based on the CDR3 plus reference TRBV13 and TRBJ1-2, the full variable domain is AAGVIQSPRHLIKEKRETATLKCYPIPRHDTVYWYQQGPGQDPQFLISFYEKMQSDKGSIPDRFSAQQFSDYHSELNMSSLELGDSALYFCASSLDLSRGYTFGSGTRLTVV.

V gene TRBV14 combines with J gene TRBJ1-1; perhaps TRBD1 as D (6 bases). This CDR3 contains 16 residues. V gave up 4 bases and J gave up 0 bases, with 15 bases separating them. Germline V lookup: CDR1 SGHDN, CDR2 FVKESK. The CDR3 reads CASSPIGGQVNTEAFF. The CDR3 bases are TGTGCCAGCAGCCCGATAGGGGGGCAGGTGAACACTGAAGCTTTCTTT.